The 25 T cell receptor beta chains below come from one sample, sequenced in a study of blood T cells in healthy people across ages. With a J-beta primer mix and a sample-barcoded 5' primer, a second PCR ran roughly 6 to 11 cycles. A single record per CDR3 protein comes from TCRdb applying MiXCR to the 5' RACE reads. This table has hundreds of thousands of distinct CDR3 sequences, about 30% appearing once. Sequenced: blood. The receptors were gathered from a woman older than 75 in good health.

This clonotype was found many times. DNA of the CDR3: TGTGCCAGCAGCGTAATAACCGGGGCCACTGGGGCCAACGTCCTGACTTTC. Translating it yields CASSVITGATGANVLTF. The chain is built from TRBV9 and TRBJ2-6; either TRBD1 or TRBD2 may supply D (5 bases each). The CDR3 loop spans 17 amino acids. The germline V gene encodes CDR1 SGDLS and CDR2 YYNGEE. Trimming cost V 1 base and J 2 bases, with 13 bases left between them.

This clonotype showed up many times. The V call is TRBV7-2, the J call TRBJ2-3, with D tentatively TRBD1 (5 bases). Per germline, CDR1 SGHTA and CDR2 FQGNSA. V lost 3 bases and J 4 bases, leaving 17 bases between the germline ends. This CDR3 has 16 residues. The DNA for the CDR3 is TGTGCCAGCAGCTTGCAAATGCGGCAGGGCGCAGATACGCAGTATTTT. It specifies CASSLQMRQGADTQYF.

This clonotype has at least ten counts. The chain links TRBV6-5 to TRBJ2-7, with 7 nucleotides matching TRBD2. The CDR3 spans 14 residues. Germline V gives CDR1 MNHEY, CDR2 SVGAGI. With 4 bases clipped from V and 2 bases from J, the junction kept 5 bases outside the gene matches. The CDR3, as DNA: TGTGCCAGCAGTTCGGGGGGAGGCGCCTACGAGCAGTACTTC. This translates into CASSSGGGAYEQYF.

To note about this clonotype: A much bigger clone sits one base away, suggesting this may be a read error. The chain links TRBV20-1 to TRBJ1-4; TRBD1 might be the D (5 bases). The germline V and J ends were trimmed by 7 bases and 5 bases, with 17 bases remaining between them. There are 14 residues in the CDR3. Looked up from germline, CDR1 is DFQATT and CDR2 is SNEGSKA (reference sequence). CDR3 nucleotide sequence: TGCAGTGTTCTCCGGGGGGAGGAGAATGAAAAACTGTTTTTT. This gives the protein CSVLRGEENEKLFF.

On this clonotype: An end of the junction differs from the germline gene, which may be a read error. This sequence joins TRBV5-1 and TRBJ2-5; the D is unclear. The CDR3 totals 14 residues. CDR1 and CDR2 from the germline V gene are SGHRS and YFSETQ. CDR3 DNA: TGCGCCAGCGGCTTGGGCGGTTTCCAAGAGACCCAGTACTTC. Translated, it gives CASGLGGFQETQYF.

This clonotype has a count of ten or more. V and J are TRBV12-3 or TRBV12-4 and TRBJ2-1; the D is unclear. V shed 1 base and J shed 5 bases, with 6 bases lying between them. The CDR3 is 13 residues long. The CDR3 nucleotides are TGTGCCAGCAGTTTAGTTCGGCACAATGAGCAGTTCTTC. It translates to CASSLVRHNEQFF.

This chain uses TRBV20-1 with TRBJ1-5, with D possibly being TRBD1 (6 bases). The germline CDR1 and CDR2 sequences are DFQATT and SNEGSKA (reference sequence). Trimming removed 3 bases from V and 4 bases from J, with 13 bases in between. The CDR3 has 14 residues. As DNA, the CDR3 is TGCAGTGCTAGTAAAACAGGGAGAAATCAGCCCCAGCATTTT. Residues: CSASKTGRNQPQHF.

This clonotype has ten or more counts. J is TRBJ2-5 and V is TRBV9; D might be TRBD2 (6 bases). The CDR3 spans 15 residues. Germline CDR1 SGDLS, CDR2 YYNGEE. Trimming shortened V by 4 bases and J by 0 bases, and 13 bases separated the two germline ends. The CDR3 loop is CASSSPEGYQETQYF. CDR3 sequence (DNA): TGTGCCAGCAGCTCCCCGGAGGGTTACCAAGAGACCCAGTACTTC.

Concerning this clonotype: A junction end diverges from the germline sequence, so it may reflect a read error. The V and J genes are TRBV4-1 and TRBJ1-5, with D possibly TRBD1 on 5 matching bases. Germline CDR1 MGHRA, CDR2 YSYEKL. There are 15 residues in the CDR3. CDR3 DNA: TGCGCCAGCAGCCAAGCACAAGGGACCCCTCAGCCCCTGCATTTT. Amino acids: CASSQAQGTPQPLHF.

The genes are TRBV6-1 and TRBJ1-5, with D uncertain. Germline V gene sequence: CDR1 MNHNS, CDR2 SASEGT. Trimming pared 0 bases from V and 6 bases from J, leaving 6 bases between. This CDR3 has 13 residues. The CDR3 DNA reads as TGTGCCAGCAGTGAAGCTTTTGGTCAGCCCCAGCATTTT. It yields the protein CASSEAFGQPQHF.

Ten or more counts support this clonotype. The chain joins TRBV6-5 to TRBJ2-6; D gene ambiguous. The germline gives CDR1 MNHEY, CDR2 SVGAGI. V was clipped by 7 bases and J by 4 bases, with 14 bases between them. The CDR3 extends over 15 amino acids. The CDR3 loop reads CASTLDGLGANVLTF. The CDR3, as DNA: TGTGCCAGCACCCTGGACGGGCTCGGGGCCAACGTCCTGACTTTC.

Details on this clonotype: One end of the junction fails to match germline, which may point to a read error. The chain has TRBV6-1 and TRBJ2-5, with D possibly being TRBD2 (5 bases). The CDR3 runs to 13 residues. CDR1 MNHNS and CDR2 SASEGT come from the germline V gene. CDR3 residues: CASMVGGVETRYF. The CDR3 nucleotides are TGTGCCAGCATGGTAGGAGGCGTAGAGACCCGGTACTTC.

The CDR3 coding sequence is TGTGCCAGCAGCACCGGGGCGAGCACAGATACGCAGTATTTT. The encoded protein is CASSTGASTDTQYF. V is TRBV6-5 and J is TRBJ2-3, with D perhaps TRBD1 or TRBD2 (5 bases each). The CDR3 contains 14 residues. V gave up 6 bases and J gave up 0 bases, with 10 bases separating them. From germline, CDR1 is MNHEY and CDR2 SVGAGI.

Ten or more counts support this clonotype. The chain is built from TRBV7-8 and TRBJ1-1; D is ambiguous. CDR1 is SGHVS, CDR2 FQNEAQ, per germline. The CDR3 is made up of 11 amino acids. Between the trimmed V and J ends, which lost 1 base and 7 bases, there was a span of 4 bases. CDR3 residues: CASSLDREAFF. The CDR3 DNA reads TGTGCCAGCAGCTTAGACCGTGAAGCTTTCTTT.

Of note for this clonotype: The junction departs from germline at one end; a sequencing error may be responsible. The CDR3 nucleotides are TGTGCCATCAGCCCCTGGGGGGGGGGCATCGATGAGCAGTTCTTC. It specifies CAISPWGGGIDEQFF. The chain combines TRBV3-1 with TRBJ2-1, with a possible D match to TRBD2 (7 bases). CDR1 is LGHDT and CDR2 is YNNKEL in the germline V gene (reference sequence). CDR3 length: 15 amino acids.

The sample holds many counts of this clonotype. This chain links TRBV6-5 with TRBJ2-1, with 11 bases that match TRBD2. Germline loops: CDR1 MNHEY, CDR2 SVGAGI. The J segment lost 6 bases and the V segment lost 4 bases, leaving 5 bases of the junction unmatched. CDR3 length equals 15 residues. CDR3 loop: CASSSVAGGLNEQFF. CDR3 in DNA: TGTGCCAGCAGTTCTGTAGCGGGGGGGCTCAATGAGCAGTTCTTC.

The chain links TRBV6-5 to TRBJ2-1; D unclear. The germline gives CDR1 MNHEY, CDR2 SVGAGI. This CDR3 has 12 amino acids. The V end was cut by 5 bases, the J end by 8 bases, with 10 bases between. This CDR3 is CASSPAGYEQFF. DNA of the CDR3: TGTGCCAGCAGTCCCGCCGGGTATGAGCAGTTCTTC.

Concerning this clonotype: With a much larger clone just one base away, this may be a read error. The CDR3 loop reads CASRRLQAQETQYF. The CDR3 bases are TGTGCCAGCAGGAGACTTCAAGCCCAAGAGACCCAGTACTTC. This chain uses TRBV5-5 with TRBJ2-5; D gene uncertain. Trimming shortened V by 5 bases and J by 1 base, and 12 bases separated the two germline ends. From germline, CDR1 is SGHKS and CDR2 YYEKEE (reference sequence). This CDR3 spans 14 amino acids.

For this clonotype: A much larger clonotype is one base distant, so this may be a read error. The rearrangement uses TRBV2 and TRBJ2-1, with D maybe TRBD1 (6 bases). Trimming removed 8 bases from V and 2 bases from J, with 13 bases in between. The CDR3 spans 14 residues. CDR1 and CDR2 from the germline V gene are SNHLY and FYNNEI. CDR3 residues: CASLRGQAYNEQFF. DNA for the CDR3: TGTGCCAGCCTCCGGGGACAAGCCTACAATGAGCAGTTCTTC.

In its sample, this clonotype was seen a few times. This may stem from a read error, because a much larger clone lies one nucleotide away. CDR3 region: CASSFGLAGGTQETQFF. CDR3 DNA sequence: TGTGCCAGCAGCTTTGGCCTAGCGGGGGGCACCCAAGAGACCCAGTTCTTC. The chain is built from TRBV13 and TRBJ2-1; 11 bases match TRBD2. J gave up 13 bases and V 3 bases, and 17 bases lay outside the gene matches. The CDR3 runs 17 residues. From germline, CDR1 is PRHDT and CDR2 FYEKMQ (reference sequence). Combining the CDR3 with reference TRBV13 and TRBJ2-1 gives the whole variable domain AAGVIQSPRHLIKEKRETATLKCYPIPRHDTVYWYQQGPGQDPQFLISFYEKMQSDKGSIPDRFSAQQFSDYHSELNMSSLELGDSALYFCASSFGLAGGTQETQFFGPGTRLTVL.

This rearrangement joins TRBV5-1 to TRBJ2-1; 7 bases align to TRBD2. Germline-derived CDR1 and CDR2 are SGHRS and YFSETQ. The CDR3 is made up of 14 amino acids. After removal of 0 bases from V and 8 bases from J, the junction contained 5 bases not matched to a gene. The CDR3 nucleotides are TGCGCCAGCAGCTTGGAACAGGCGGGGGATGAGCAGTTCTTC. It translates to CASSLEQAGDEQFF.

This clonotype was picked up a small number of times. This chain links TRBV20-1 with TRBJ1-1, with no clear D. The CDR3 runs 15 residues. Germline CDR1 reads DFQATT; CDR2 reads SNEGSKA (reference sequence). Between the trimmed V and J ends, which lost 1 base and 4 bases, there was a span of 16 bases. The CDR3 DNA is TGCAGTGCTAGAGGTCTGAAAGGGTTAGGCACTGAAGCTTTCTTT. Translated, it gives CSARGLKGLGTEAFF.

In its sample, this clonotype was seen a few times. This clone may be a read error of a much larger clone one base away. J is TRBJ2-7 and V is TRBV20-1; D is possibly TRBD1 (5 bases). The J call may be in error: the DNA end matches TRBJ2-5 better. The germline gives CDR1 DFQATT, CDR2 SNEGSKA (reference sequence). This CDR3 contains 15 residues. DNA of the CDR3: TGCAGTGCTAGAGGTTTCCAGGGTGGTTCGGAGACCCAGTACTTC. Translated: CSARGFQGGSETQYF.

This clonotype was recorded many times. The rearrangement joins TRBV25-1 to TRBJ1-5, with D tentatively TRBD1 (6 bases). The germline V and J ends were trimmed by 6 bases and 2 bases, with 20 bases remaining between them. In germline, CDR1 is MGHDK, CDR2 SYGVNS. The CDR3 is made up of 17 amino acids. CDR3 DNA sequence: TGTGCCAGCAGACTTACAGGGTTTAGGGTAGGCAATCAGCCCCAGCATTTT. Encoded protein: CASRLTGFRVGNQPQHF.

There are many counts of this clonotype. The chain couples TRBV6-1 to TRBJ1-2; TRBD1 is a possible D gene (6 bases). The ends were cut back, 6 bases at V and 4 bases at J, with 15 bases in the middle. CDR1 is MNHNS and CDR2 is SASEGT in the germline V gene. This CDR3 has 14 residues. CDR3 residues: CASSSRGLLYGYTF. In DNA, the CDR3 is TGTGCCAGCAGCTCCAGGGGCCTACTCTATGGCTACACCTTC.